What follows is one T cell receptor (beta chain) and its context. These data belong to a study of blood T cell repertoires in COVID-19. Study summary: Spain, Italy and the United States supplied samples that represented acute and convalescent COVID-19. Nucleic acid was either cDNA or gDNA, and it came from T cells, B-cell-depleted T cells, or PBMCs.

The ends were cut back, 0 bases at V and 5 bases at J, with 10 bases in the middle. The germline CDR1 and CDR2 sequences are SGHRS and YFSETQ. The CDR3 runs 14 residues. Source study methods: Amplification from reference gene primers served as the basis for estimated nucleated cell counts. Produced via immunoSEQ multiplex PCR; TCRdb's table is partial and in-frame only. Clonal size and the V and J genes are those of that table, whereas D and trimming came from the DNA. The sample yields some 99,000 clones, 75% to 85% seen once. Sequences were obtained from peripheral blood. The receptor was isolated from a man in his 70s with acute or convalescent COVID-19. The chain has TRBV5-1 and TRBJ2-3; D may be TRBD2 (6 bases). The CDR3 sequence is CASSLATAGDTQYF. As DNA, the CDR3 is TGCGCCAGCAGCTTGGCAACAGCGGGAGATACGCAGTATTTT. Based on the CDR3 plus reference TRBV5-1 and TRBJ2-3, the full variable domain is KAGVTQTPRYLIKTRGQQVTLSCSPISGHRSVSWYQQTPGQGLQFLFEYFSETQRNKGNFPGRFSGRQFSNSRSEMNVSTLELGDSALYLCASSLATAGDTQYFGPGTRLTVL.